This TCR beta chain was profiled in a study of identical twins. From the 5' RACE reads, TCRdb called clonotypes with MiXCR, one entry per CDR3 protein. The profile shows more than 600,000 distinct CDR3 sequences, 18% of them singletons. Germline CDR1 and CDR2: MNHNS and SASEGT. Trimming took 2 bases from V and 0 from J, leaving 7 bases between them. The CDR3 is made up of 14 amino acids. This clonotype was seen more than once but under ten times. The data also belong to a second study, concerning T cells expressing NK-cell markers.

The sample comprised PBMCs. V gene TRBV6-1 combines with J gene TRBJ1-1; D is unresolved. The source is a woman younger than 35 in good health. CDR3 protein: CASSERGMNTEAFF. CDR3 DNA: TGTGCCAGCAGTGAACGGGGTATGAACACTGAAGCTTTCTTT.